The table lists the clone carrying this T cell receptor (beta chain) with a count of one. No antigen is known for it. V was shortened by 7 bases and J by 2 bases, with 11 bases between the two germline ends. Germline V gives CDR1 MNHNS, CDR2 SASEGT. The length of the CDR3 is 14 residues. The data are from a study of OX40 agonist ivuxolimab in advanced cancers. The overall study: Under the entry rules, prior anti-PD-1, anti-PD-L1 or anti-CTLA-4 therapy was allowed, and about 40% had some.

Study-wide results and caveats: The investigators did not determine what antigen specificity the expanded peripheral T cells had.

Some clones are missing from TCRdb's copy, which holds only in-frame ones; the method was immunoSEQ multiplex PCR. The data contain some 79,000 clones, over 75% of them singletons. This clonotype was obtained from an adult with an advanced solid tumor such as melanoma, head and neck, liver or kidney cancer. The chain recombines TRBV6-1 with TRBJ2-2, with D unresolved. Material: CD4+ or CD8+ T cells sorted from blood, obtained in a trial of the OX40 agonist ivuxolimab. CDR3 region: CASNVWANTGELFF. For the CDR3, the DNA is TGTGCCAGCAATGTGTGGGCCAACACCGGGGAGCTGTTTTTT.